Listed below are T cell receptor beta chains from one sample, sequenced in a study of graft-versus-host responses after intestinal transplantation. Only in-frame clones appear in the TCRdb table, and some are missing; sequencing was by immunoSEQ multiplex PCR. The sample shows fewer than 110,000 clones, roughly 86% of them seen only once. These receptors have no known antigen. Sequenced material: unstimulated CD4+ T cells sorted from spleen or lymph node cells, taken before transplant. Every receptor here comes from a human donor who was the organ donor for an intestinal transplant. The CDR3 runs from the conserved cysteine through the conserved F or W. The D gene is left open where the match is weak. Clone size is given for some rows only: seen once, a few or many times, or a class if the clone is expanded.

TGTGCCAGCTCTGCGGGAGGTGGTGATACGCAGTATTTT,CASSAGGGDTQYF,TRBD2,TRBV6-6,TRBJ2-3,.
TGTGCCAGCACCCTCAGGACAGGGGGCGCGGGGGAGACCCAGTACTTC,CASTLRTGGAGETQYF,TRBD1,TRBV9,TRBJ2-5,few
TGTGCCAGCAGACCCGACAGGGCGGGCACTGAAGCTTTCTTT,CASRPDRAGTEAFF,TRBD1,TRBV7-3,TRBJ1-1,.
TGTGCCAGCAGTGAATTGTTTGGGACTAGCGCCTACAATGAGCAGTTCTTC,CASSELFGTSAYNEQFF,TRBD2,TRBV6-1,TRBJ2-1,once
TGTGCCAGCAGTGAGGGCAGCCAAGAGACCCAGTACTTC,CASSEGSQETQYF,.,TRBV6-1,TRBJ2-5,.
TGCGCCAGCAGCCCTGGGACAGGGGATCAGCCCCAGCATTTT,CASSPGTGDQPQHF,TRBD1,TRBV5-1,TRBJ1-5,.
TGTGCCAGTAGCAGCCGGGACAGGGGAAATTCACCCCTCCACTTT,CASSSRDRGNSPLHF,TRBD1,TRBV7-2,TRBJ1-6,.
TGTGCCAGCAGTTACTCAGGGGGCGAGAATTCACCCCTCCACTTT,CASSYSGGENSPLHF,TRBD1,TRBV6-5,TRBJ1-6,.
TGTGCCACAATTAACAGGGGACAGACCTACGAGCAGTACTTC,CATINRGQTYEQYF,TRBD1,TRBV6-1,TRBJ2-7,once
TGTGCCAGCAGCTTAAGTTCAGCTAACTATGGCTACACCTTC,CASSLSSANYGYTF,.,TRBV7-2,TRBJ1-2,.
TGTGCCAGCTCCCATGAAGGGGAGGGGACTGAAGCTTTCTTT,CASSHEGEGTEAFF,.,TRBV18,TRBJ1-1,.
TGTGCCAGCAGATCTGGACCGGAGAACACTGAAGCTTTCTTT,CASRSGPENTEAFF,.,TRBV6-1,TRBJ1-1,.
TGCGCCAGCAGCCCGGGCGGGGAAGGGAATGAGCAGTTCTTC,CASSPGGEGNEQFF,.,TRBV5-1,TRBJ2-1,.
TGTGCCAGCAGCTTGTATATCCCGGAAGGGGACCACGAGCAGTACTTC,CASSLYIPEGDHEQYF,.,TRBV5-6,TRBJ2-7,.
TGTGCCAGCAGCTTACGGGGGGCATACACTGAAGCTTTCTTT,CASSLRGAYTEAFF,.,TRBV13,TRBJ1-1,.
TGTGCCAGCAGTGAAGCCCCTGATCACTGGCGTACCTTC,CASSEAPDHWRTF,.,TRBV6-1,TRBJ1-2,.
TGCGCCAGCAGCTTGGGGAGGGTAGCGGGAGCCACAGATACGCAGTATTTT,CASSLGRVAGATDTQYF,TRBD2,TRBV5-1,TRBJ2-3,.
TGTGCCAGCAGCGCCGGGACAGAGTCCTACGAGCAGTACTTC,CASSAGTESYEQYF,TRBD1,TRBV9,TRBJ2-7,.
TGCAGTGCTAGATTTCCCCTGGCGCAGTTCTTC,CSARFPLAQFF,.,TRBV20-1,TRBJ2-1,once
TGCAGCGTTGCATACGTGAAGGGGCGGACTGAAGCTTTCTTT,CSVAYVKGRTEAFF,.,TRBV29-1,TRBJ1-1,.
TGTGCCAGCAGCCCGGCGAGCTCCTACGAGCAGTACTTC,CASSPASSYEQYF,.,TRBV11-2,TRBJ2-7,.
TGTGCCAGCAGCTTACCGGCGCCCGGGGAGCTGTTTTTT,CASSLPAPGELFF,.,TRBV7-8,TRBJ2-2,.
TGTGCCAGCAGTTCACCGGGACTAGCTTACGAGCAGTACTTC,CASSSPGLAYEQYF,TRBD2,TRBV6-5,TRBJ2-7,.
TGTGCCATCAGAGCCGGGACAGGGTACCCGCGGGCTGAAGCTTTCTTT,CAIRAGTGYPRAEAFF,TRBD1,TRBV10-3,TRBJ1-1,.
TGTGCCAGTATTAGGACTAGCGGGACGGGCTGGAATGAGCAGTTCTTC,CASIRTSGTGWNEQFF,TRBD2,TRBV19,TRBJ2-1,.